Listed below are T cell receptor beta chains from one sample, sequenced in a study of control samples from healthy donors and cancer patients. The repertoire was sequenced with immunoSEQ multiplex PCR; TCRdb's copy has only in-frame clones and lacks some. The table lists over 110,000 clones, just under 95% of them singletons. Sample: blood. These receptors were taken from a man aged 25-40 years in good health. CDR3s include the opening cysteine and the closing phenylalanine or tryptophan. The D gene is left open where the match is weak. The size of a clone is reported for some rows only, either as once, few or many, or as a class for expanded clones.

TRBJ2-7	-	TRBV6-6	-	TGTGCCAGCAGTTACACGGGGGGACAGAGCGGGCAAAACTTC	CASSYTGGQSGQNF
TRBJ2-5	TRBD2	TRBV28	few	TGTGCCAGCAGTTACACTTGGACTAGCGGGAGGGAGACCCAGTACTTC	CASSYTWTSGRETQYF
TRBJ2-7	TRBD2	TRBV6-1	-	TGTGCCAGCAGTGAAGCGGTGCAGGGACTACCCTACGAGCAGTACTTC	CASSEAVQGLPYEQYF
TRBJ2-7	-	TRBV28	-	TGTGCCAGCAGTTTATGCGGCAGGCCTCGCGCCTACGAGCAGTACTTC	CASSLCGRPRAYEQYF
TRBJ1-1	-	TRBV9	once	TGTGCCAGCAGCGTAGCTGGAACTTTGGCTGAAGCTTTCTTT	CASSVAGTLAEAFF
TRBJ2-7	-	TRBV6-5	-	TGTGCCAGCAGGGTAGGGTACGAGCAGTACTTC	CASRVGYEQYF
TRBJ2-4	TRBD1	TRBV7-2	once	TGTGCCAGCAGACAGGGGCTTGATTCCAAAAACATTCAGTACTTC	CASRQGLDSKNIQYF
TRBJ2-7	-	TRBV19	-	TGTGCCAGTAGTGACAGAACCTCGGGGGACGAGCAGTACTTC	CASSDRTSGDEQYF
TRBJ2-1	-	TRBV27	-	TGTGCCAGCAGTTCCCTGAGCTCCTACAATGAGCAGTTCTTC	CASSSLSSYNEQFF
TRBJ2-5	-	TRBV27	-	TGTGCCAGCAGAGGGGTGGGTGGGAGGAGGGAGACCCAGTACTTC	CASRGVGGRRETQYF
TRBJ2-7	-	TRBV21-1	-	TGTGCCAGCAGCGCCCCGGGGCGGGGTTCCTACGAGCAGTACTTC	CASSAPGRGSYEQYF
TRBJ2-7	-	TRBV6-5	-	TGTGCCAGCACCAGACAGCGGGCGGGTACCTACGAGCAGTACTTC	CASTRQRAGTYEQYF
TRBJ1-2	-	TRBV10-3	-	TGTGCCATCAGTGAACAGAATGGCTACACCTTC	CAISEQNGYTF
TRBJ2-7	-	TRBV28	-	TGTGCCAGCAGTCCTGCTGGCGGGGTGGTCTACGAGCAGTACTTC	CASSPAGGVVYEQYF
TRBJ2-7	-	TRBV5-1	-	TGCGCCAGCAGCGTGGGACCGAGCTCCTACGAGCAGTACTTC	CASSVGPSSYEQYF
TRBJ2-5	TRBD1	TRBV28	-	TGTGCCAGCAGTTACTTGGGGGCCAGGGGGCGGGAGACCCAGTACTTC	CASSYLGARGRETQYF
TRBJ2-1	TRBD2	TRBV4-1	-	TGCGCCAGCAGCCAGGGGACTAGCAACTATGACACTGAGCAGTTCTTC	CASSQGTSNYDTEQFF
TRBJ2-7	-	TRBV18	once	TGTGCCAGCTCACCAGCTGCGACATTTACCTACGAGCAGTACTTC	CASSPAATFTYEQYF
TRBJ2-1	TRBD2	TRBV3-1/TRBV3-2	-	TGTGCCAGCAGCCAAGAATTCGGGAGGGGATTGGTGAATGAGCAGTTCTTC	CASSQEFGRGLVNEQFF
TRBJ2-1	-	TRBV15	-	TGTGCCACCTCGGAAACTGCTCATACGTACAATGAGCAGTTCTTC	CATSETAHTYNEQFF
TRBJ1-1	-	TRBV28	-	TGTGCCAGCAGTTCGGGGGGGCTTAAGAACACTGAAGCTTTCTTT	CASSSGGLKNTEAFF
TRBJ2-1	-	TRBV2	-	TGTGCCAGCAGTGAACAAGACCTGAGCCCACCCAATGAGCAGTTCTTC	CASSEQDLSPPNEQFF
TRBJ2-1	TRBD1	TRBV6-2/TRBV6-3	-	TGTGCCAGCAGTTACGGGACAGAGCCTTACAATGAGCAGTTCTTC	CASSYGTEPYNEQFF
TRBJ1-2	-	TRBV4-3	-	TGCGCCAGCAGCCAAGGACCCCGCTCACACTATGGCTACACCTTC	CASSQGPRSHYGYTF
TRBJ1-3	-	TRBV25-1	-	TGTGCCAGCAGTGAATTCGCAGTGGAAAACACCATATATTTT	CASSEFAVENTIYF
TRBJ2-7	TRBD2	TRBV5-5	-	TGTGCCAGCAGCTCCCGGACTAGCGGCTACGAGCAGTACTTC	CASSSRTSGYEQYF
TRBJ2-7	-	TRBV4-2	-	TGTGCCAGCAGCCAAGGGGACGGCGCCTACGAGCAGTACTTC	CASSQGDGAYEQYF
TRBJ1-1	TRBD1	TRBV30	-	TGTGCCTGGAGTAAACAGGGGTTGGTGGGGGGAGCTTTCTTT	CAWSKQGLVGGAFF
TRBJ1-2	-	TRBV6-1	-	TGTGCCAGCAGTGAATTTTTGATCGGAATTTCTAACTATGGCTACACCTTC	CASSEFLIGISNYGYTF
TRBJ1-2	-	TRBV5-5	-	TGTGCCAGCAGCTTCGGACCCCTCCCCGTGGGCTATGGCTACACCTTC	CASSFGPLPVGYGYTF
TRBJ2-3	-	TRBV19	-	TGTGCCAGTAGTGCGTTCACAGATACGCAGTATTTT	CASSAFTDTQYF
TRBJ2-7	-	TRBV5-6	-	TGTGCCAGCAGCTTAAAAGTTGCGGAGAAGGGGAAGTACGAGCAGTACTTC	CASSLKVAEKGKYEQYF
TRBJ1-6	-	TRBV5-4	-	TGTGCCAGCAGCTTGGAACGGGTGGATAATTCACCCCTCCACTTT	CASSLERVDNSPLHF
TRBJ1-1	TRBD1	TRBV5-5	-	TGTGCCAGCAGCTTACAGGGGGACACTGAAGCTTTCTTT	CASSLQGDTEAFF
TRBJ1-5	-	TRBV2	-	TGTGCCAGCAGGGTCCCAGGGGATGATCAGCCCCAGCATTTT	CASRVPGDDQPQHF
TRBJ2-1	-	TRBV14	-	TGTGCCAGCAGCCCAACCACCTACAATGAGCAGTTCTTC	CASSPTTYNEQFF
TRBJ2-3	-	TRBV5-1	-	TGCGCCAGCAGCACCTCACAGGGTGGTACAGATACGCAGTATTTT	CASSTSQGGTDTQYF
TRBJ2-3	-	TRBV14	-	TGTGCCAGCAGCCTCGACTTACCGGGACCGGGCACAGATACGCAGTATTTT	CASSLDLPGPGTDTQYF
TRBJ2-3	-	TRBV28	-	TGTGCCAGCAGTCCAAGCGCAGACTCTTTCACAGATACGCAGTATTTT	CASSPSADSFTDTQYF
TRBJ2-3	-	TRBV18	-	TGTGCCAGCTCACCTCTGGTTAGGGCTGCTGGCACAGATACGCAGTATTTT	CASSPLVRAAGTDTQYF
TRBJ1-2	-	TRBV28	-	TGTGCCAGCACGACTGTGGGGGGCAGAGCTTACTACTATGGCTACACCTTC	CASTTVGGRAYYYGYTF
TRBJ1-3	-	TRBV27	-	TGTGCCAGCAGTCCCTTTGGCACTTCTGGAAACACCATATATTTT	CASSPFGTSGNTIYF
TRBJ1-1	TRBD1	TRBV3-1/TRBV3-2	-	TGTGCCAGCAGCCAAATCAGGGGGGCTGAAGCTTTCTTT	CASSQIRGAEAFF